Listed below are T cell receptor beta chains from one sample, sequenced in a study of CD8 T cells in ankylosing spondylitis. TCRdb recomputed calls from the 5' RACE reads with MiXCR, one row per CDR3 protein. The sample lists roughly 280,000 distinct CDR3 sequences; 20% were seen once. The sequencing sample was made of blood, either unsorted or a sorted T cell fraction (not recorded which). Receptors were obtained from a male donor with ankylosing spondylitis or in good health (not recorded which). CDR3s include the opening cysteine and the closing phenylalanine or tryptophan. The D gene is left open where the match is weak. The size of a clone is reported for some rows only, either as once, few or many, or as a class for expanded clones.

j_call: TRBJ1-2
clone_size: -
d_call: TRBD1
v_call: TRBV5-1
cdr3_aa: CASSLGQGWSGYTF
cdr3_nt: TGCGCCAGCAGCTTGGGACAGGGGTGGTCTGGCTACACCTTC

j_call: TRBJ2-2
clone_size: -
d_call: -
v_call: TRBV6-6
cdr3_aa: CASSYAERELFF
cdr3_nt: TGTGCCAGCAGTTACGCGGAGCGGGAGCTGTTTTTT

j_call: TRBJ2-2
clone_size: -
d_call: TRBD1
v_call: TRBV7-9
cdr3_aa: CASSSLLTGRTGELFF
cdr3_nt: TGTGCCAGCAGCTCCCTATTGACAGGGCGTACCGGGGAGCTGTTTTTT

j_call: TRBJ1-2
clone_size: -
d_call: -
v_call: TRBV3-1
cdr3_aa: CASSQTQEYYGYTF
cdr3_nt: TGTGCCAGCAGCCAGACACAGGAGTACTATGGCTACACCTTC

j_call: TRBJ2-1
clone_size: few
d_call: -
v_call: TRBV3-1
cdr3_aa: CASSQGGIGGDEQFF
cdr3_nt: TGTGCCAGCAGCCAAGGAGGGATAGGGGGGGATGAGCAGTTCTTC

j_call: TRBJ2-5
clone_size: -
d_call: -
v_call: TRBV14
cdr3_aa: CASSQGLYEKETQYF
cdr3_nt: TGTGCCAGCAGCCAAGGGCTCTATGAAAAAGAGACCCAGTACTTC

j_call: TRBJ2-2
clone_size: few
d_call: TRBD1
v_call: TRBV20-1
cdr3_aa: CSARDRGDTGELFF
cdr3_nt: TGCAGTGCTAGGGACAGGGGGGACACCGGGGAGCTGTTTTTT

j_call: TRBJ2-3
clone_size: few
d_call: -
v_call: TRBV5-1
cdr3_aa: CASSLGFRPDTQYF
cdr3_nt: TGCGCCAGCAGCTTGGGTTTCCGTCCCGATACGCAGTATTTT

j_call: TRBJ2-5
clone_size: few
d_call: TRBD1
v_call: TRBV11-2
cdr3_aa: CASSPKTGIQETQYF
cdr3_nt: TGTGCCAGCAGCCCAAAGACAGGGATCCAAGAGACCCAGTACTTC

j_call: TRBJ1-6
clone_size: -
d_call: -
v_call: TRBV6-5
cdr3_aa: CASGWLNSPLHF
cdr3_nt: TGTGCCAGCGGTTGGCTGAATTCACCCCTCCACTTT

j_call: TRBJ2-3
clone_size: -
d_call: -
v_call: TRBV6-5
cdr3_aa: CASIGLDTQYF
cdr3_nt: TGTGCCAGCATCGGGTTGGATACGCAGTATTTT

j_call: TRBJ2-3
clone_size: -
d_call: TRBD2
v_call: TRBV20-1
cdr3_aa: CSAGTIYLSDTQYF
cdr3_nt: TGCAGTGCCGGGACTATATATCTCTCAGATACGCAGTATTTT

j_call: TRBJ2-3
clone_size: -
d_call: TRBD1
v_call: TRBV5-1
cdr3_aa: CASSLGTGTGRTDTQYF
cdr3_nt: TGCGCCAGCAGCTTGGGGACCGGGACAGGGCGGACAGATACGCAGTATTTT

j_call: TRBJ1-5
clone_size: once
d_call: -
v_call: TRBV30
cdr3_aa: CAWGQGKNQPQHF
cdr3_nt: TGTGCCTGGGGGCAGGGTAAAAATCAGCCCCAGCATTTT

j_call: TRBJ2-5
clone_size: few
d_call: TRBD2
v_call: TRBV20-1
cdr3_aa: CSARDYGQETSGDQETQYF
cdr3_nt: TGCAGTGCTAGAGACTACGGGCAGGAGACTAGCGGGGATCAAGAGACCCAGTACTTC

j_call: TRBJ2-3
clone_size: many
d_call: TRBD2
v_call: TRBV9
cdr3_aa: CASSVAGGYTDTQYF
cdr3_nt: TGTGCCAGCAGCGTGGCGGGGGGGTACACAGATACGCAGTATTTT

j_call: TRBJ2-2
clone_size: few
d_call: TRBD2
v_call: TRBV24-1
cdr3_aa: CATSDSPSGFTNTGELFF
cdr3_nt: TGTGCCACCAGTGATTCTCCTAGCGGGTTTACGAACACCGGGGAGCTGTTTTTT

j_call: TRBJ2-3
clone_size: many
d_call: -
v_call: TRBV10-3
cdr3_aa: CATLGRARTDTQYF
cdr3_nt: TGTGCCACCCTAGGGCGAGCCCGCACAGATACGCAGTATTTT

j_call: TRBJ2-4
clone_size: few
d_call: TRBD1
v_call: TRBV5-6
cdr3_aa: CASRGTGDKNIQYF
cdr3_nt: TGTGCCAGCAGAGGGACAGGTGATAAAAACATTCAGTACTTC

j_call: TRBJ1-1
clone_size: many
d_call: -
v_call: TRBV3-1
cdr3_aa: CASSQPGGEAFF
cdr3_nt: TGTGCCAGCAGCCAACCGGGTGGGGAAGCTTTCTTT

j_call: TRBJ2-2
clone_size: many
d_call: TRBD1
v_call: TRBV29-1
cdr3_aa: CSARTGQRTGELFF
cdr3_nt: TGCAGCGCAAGGACAGGGCAGCGCACCGGGGAGCTGTTTTTT

j_call: TRBJ2-1
clone_size: few
d_call: -
v_call: TRBV6-2/TRBV6-3
cdr3_aa: CASSYGRGVWDEQFF
cdr3_nt: TGTGCCAGCAGTTACGGTAGGGGGGTGTGGGATGAGCAGTTCTTC

j_call: TRBJ2-3
clone_size: few
d_call: TRBD1
v_call: TRBV29-1
cdr3_aa: CSVEGIRGMGTDTQYF
cdr3_nt: TGCAGCGTTGAAGGAATCAGGGGGATGGGTACAGATACGCAGTATTTT

j_call: TRBJ2-6
clone_size: -
d_call: TRBD1
v_call: TRBV19
cdr3_aa: CASRDRGPGANVLTF
cdr3_nt: TGTGCCAGTCGGGACAGGGGGCCCGGGGCCAACGTCCTGACTTTC

j_call: TRBJ2-5
clone_size: many
d_call: -
v_call: TRBV25-1
cdr3_aa: CASSEWGETQYF
cdr3_nt: TGTGCCAGCAGTGAATGGGGAGAGACCCAGTACTTC

j_call: TRBJ2-1
clone_size: few
d_call: -
v_call: TRBV15
cdr3_aa: CATSGGSSYNEQFF
cdr3_nt: TGTGCCACCAGCGGTGGGAGCTCCTACAATGAGCAGTTCTTC

j_call: TRBJ2-3
clone_size: many
d_call: -
v_call: TRBV6-1
cdr3_aa: CASSQGSPSTDTQYF
cdr3_nt: TGTGCCAGCAGCCAGGGATCTCCATCCACAGATACGCAGTATTTT

j_call: TRBJ2-3
clone_size: -
d_call: -
v_call: TRBV6-1
cdr3_aa: CASILRPVVGGDTQYF
cdr3_nt: TGTGCCAGCATCCTCAGACCAGTTGTAGGAGGAGATACGCAGTATTTT

j_call: TRBJ1-5
clone_size: many
d_call: TRBD1
v_call: TRBV20-1
cdr3_aa: CSAPRGNQPQHF
cdr3_nt: TGCAGTGCGCCCAGGGGGAATCAGCCCCAGCATTTT